This T cell receptor (beta chain) was sequenced during a study of CD8+ T cells in alopecia areata listed by TCRdb under 2018. Regarding the research as a whole: The study used high-throughput TCRbeta sequencing to examine T cell clonal expansion in alopecia areata, in both the C3H/HeJ mouse model and human patients. RNA was obtained with the PAXgene miRNA kit for fixed scalp, the miRNeasy kit for PBMCs, and the RNeasy kit for mouse skin. On the human side, TCRbeta sequencing was run on scalp tissue and on sorted CD4+ and CD8+ peripheral blood T cells from healthy controls and from alopecia areata patients with either patchy or totalis/universalis disease. Scalp clonality was compared among normal scalp (n=4), patchy alopecia areata scalp (n=8), and alopecia totalis/universalis scalp (n=8). TCRbeta CDR3 regions were amplified by immunoSEQ multiplex PCR with 35 Vbeta forward and 13 Jbeta reverse primers. Summary of the overall study and its limitations: Resident alphabeta T cells in normal human skin are also sequenced, complicating scalp TCR repertoire analysis, unlike mouse skin dominated by gammadelta T cells. Shared TCR sequences between patients were less evident than in mice, which may be partly attributable to HLA diversity in the patient population. Higher clonality and more expanded CD8+ clones were observed in lesional scalp than in normal scalp, particularly in alopecia totalis/universalis, a finding suggestive of antigenic drive.

Concerning this clone itself: Its antigen specificity is not known. Base qualities are not provided; no much larger clone lies one nucleotide away.

From the cysteine up to the phenylalanine, the CDR3 has a length of 15 residues. CDR3 DNA only is kept here, 45 bases in frame from base 1. V trim: 8 bases; J trim: 0 bases; unmatched bases: 9. Taken from the germline V gene (reference sequence), the CDR1 and CDR2 loops are LNHDA and SQIVND. Library preparation employed the immunoSEQ multiplex PCR assay. To provide template for TCR sequencing, every sample had RNA extracted and reverse transcribed into cDNA. First-strand cDNA was synthesized with SuperScript III using a 2:1 mix of oligo-dT and random hexamers. A synthetic immune receptor repertoire was used to gauge amplification bias, and whatever bias remained was removed computationally. Per the source publication's procedure: Raw reads were preprocessed to remove errors, and CDR3 was defined according to IMGT conventions as the region from the conserved cysteine to phenylalanine. To get clonality, Shannon entropy was normalized by log2 of the number of productive unique TCRs and the result was subtracted from 1. Whether scalp clones were CD4 or CD8 was inferred by matching scalp TCRbeta sequences against CD4 and CD8 repertoires sorted from blood. As stored in TCRdb, this immuneACCESS dataset retains in-frame rearrangements with V and J assigned. A fraction of the clones does not appear; measured against another copy, unresolved V genes explain less than half of the discrepancy, and the remainder lacks a known reason. The V and J calls and clone size come from that table; D and trimming were worked out from the DNA. For this sample there are 110,000 or so clones; 55% to 80% appear just once. Of the sample, around 2.7% is held by the ten largest clones.

PBMCs were isolated by density centrifugation and stained for CD3, CD4 and CD8, and CD4+ and CD8+ T cells were sorted on a FACSAria. Scalp biopsies and blood samples were provided by unaffected controls. The sequence was collected from a human donor in good health. The source material was CD4+ T cells sorted from blood. The receptor chain draws on TRBV19 and TRBJ1-1; TRBD1 aligns with 7 central bases. The nucleotide sequence is TGTGCCAGTTTAGGACAGGCCTCTATGAACACTGAAGCTTTCTTT. This gives the protein CASLGQASMNTEAFF. The entire variable domain, with the stretches around the CDR3 drawn from the reference TRBV19 and TRBJ1-1 proteins, is DGGITQSPKYLFRKEGQNVTLSCEQNLNHDAMYWYRQDPGQGLRLIYYSQIVNDFQKGDIAEGYSVSREKKESFPLTVTSAQKNPTAFYLCASLGQASMNTEAFFGQGTRLTVV.